This T cell receptor beta chain stems from a study of cytomegalovirus exposure and HLA in healthy donors. Study conclusions and caveats: Most TCR sequences were seen very rarely across donors, but some public TCRs occurred in many.

As to this clone: Antigen unknown.

PCR was performed using 60 Vbeta and 13 Jbeta primers. The table came from immunoSEQ multiplex PCR; TCRdb's copy has only in-frame clones and leaves some out. The table includes under 200,000 clones, around 72% detected once. CDR3 length: 16 residues. V lost 2 bases and J 0 bases, leaving 17 bases between the germline ends. Per the germline V gene, CDR1 is GTSNPN and CDR2 is SVGIG (reference sequence). The receptor was isolated from a female donor in good health and CMV-seronegative. The specimen was PBMCs. The chain uses TRBV30 and TRBJ2-7; weak D call: TRBD2 (5 bases). Here the CDR3 DNA reads TGTGCCTGGAGTCCCAGCCCTGGAGGAGACTCCTACGAGCAGTACTTC. Translation: CAWSPSPGGDSYEQYF.